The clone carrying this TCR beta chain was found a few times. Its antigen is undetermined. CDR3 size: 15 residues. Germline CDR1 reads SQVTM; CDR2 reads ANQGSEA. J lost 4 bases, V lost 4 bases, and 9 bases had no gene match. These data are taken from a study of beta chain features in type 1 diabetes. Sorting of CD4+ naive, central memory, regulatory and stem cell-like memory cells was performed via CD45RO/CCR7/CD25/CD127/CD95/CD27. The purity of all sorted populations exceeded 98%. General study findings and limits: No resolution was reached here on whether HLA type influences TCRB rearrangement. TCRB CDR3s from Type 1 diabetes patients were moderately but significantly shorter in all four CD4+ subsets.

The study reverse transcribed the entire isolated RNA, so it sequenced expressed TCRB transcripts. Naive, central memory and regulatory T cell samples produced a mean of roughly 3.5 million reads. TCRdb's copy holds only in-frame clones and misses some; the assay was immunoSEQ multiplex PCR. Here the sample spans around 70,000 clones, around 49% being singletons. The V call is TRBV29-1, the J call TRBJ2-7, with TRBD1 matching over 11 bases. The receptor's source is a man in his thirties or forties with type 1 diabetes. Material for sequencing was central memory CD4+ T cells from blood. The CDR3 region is CSVGGQGAGRYEQYF. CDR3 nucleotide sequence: TGCAGCGTTGGTGGACAGGGGGCCGGAAGGTACGAGCAGTACTTC.